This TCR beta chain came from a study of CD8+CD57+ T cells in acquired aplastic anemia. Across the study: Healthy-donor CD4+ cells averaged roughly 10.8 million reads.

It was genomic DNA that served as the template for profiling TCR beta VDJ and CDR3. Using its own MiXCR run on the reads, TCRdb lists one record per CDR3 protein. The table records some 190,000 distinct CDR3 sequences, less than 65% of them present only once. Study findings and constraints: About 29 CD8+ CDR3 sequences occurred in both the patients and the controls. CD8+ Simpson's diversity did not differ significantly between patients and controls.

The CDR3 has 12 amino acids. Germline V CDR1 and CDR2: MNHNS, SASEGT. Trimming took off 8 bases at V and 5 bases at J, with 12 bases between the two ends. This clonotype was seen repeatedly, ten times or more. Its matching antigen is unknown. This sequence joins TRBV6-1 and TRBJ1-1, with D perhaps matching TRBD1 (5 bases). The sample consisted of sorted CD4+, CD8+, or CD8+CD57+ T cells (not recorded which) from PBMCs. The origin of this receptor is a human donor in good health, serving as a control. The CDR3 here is CASGREGTEAFF. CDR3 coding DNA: TGTGCCAGCGGCAGGGAGGGGACTGAAGCTTTCTTT.